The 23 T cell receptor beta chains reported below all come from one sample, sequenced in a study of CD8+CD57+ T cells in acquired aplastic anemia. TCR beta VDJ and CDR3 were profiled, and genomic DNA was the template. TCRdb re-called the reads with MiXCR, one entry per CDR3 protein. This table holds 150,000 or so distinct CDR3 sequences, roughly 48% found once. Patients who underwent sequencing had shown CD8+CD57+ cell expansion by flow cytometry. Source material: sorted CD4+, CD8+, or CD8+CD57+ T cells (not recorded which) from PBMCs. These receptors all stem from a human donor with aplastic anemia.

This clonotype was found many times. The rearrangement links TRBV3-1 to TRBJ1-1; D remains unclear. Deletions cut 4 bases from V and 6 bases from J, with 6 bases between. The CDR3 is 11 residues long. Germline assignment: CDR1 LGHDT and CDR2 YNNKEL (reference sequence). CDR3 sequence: CASSRGPEAFF. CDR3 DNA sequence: TGTGCCAGCAGCCGAGGCCCTGAAGCTTTCTTT.

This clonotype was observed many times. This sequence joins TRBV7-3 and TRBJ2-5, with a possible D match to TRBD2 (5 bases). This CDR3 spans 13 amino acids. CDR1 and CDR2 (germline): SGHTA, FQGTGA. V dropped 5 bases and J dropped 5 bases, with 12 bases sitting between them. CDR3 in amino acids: CASSGGPDETQYF. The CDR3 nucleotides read TGTGCCAGCAGCGGAGGCCCGGACGAGACCCAGTACTTC. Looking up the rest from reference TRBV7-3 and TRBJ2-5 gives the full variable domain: GAGVSQTPSNKVTEKGKYVELRCDPISGHTALYWYRQSLGQGPEFLIYFQGTGAADDSGLPNDRFFAVRPEGSVSTLKIQRTERGDSAVYLCASSGGPDETQYFGPGTRLLVL.

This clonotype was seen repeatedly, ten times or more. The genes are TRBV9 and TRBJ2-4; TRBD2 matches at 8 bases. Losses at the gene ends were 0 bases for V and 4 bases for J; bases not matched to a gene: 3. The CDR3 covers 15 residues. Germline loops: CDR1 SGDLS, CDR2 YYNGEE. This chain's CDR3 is CASSVDPGGKNIQYF. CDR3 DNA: TGTGCCAGCAGCGTAGACCCGGGGGGGAAAAACATTCAGTACTTC.

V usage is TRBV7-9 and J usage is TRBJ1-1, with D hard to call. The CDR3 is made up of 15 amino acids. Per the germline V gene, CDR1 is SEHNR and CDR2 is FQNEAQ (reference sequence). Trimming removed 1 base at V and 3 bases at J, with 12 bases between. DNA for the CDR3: TGTGCCAGCAGCTTAGTCGTTCGGATCGACACTGAAGCTTTCTTT. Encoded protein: CASSLVVRIDTEAFF.

Here the CDR3 DNA reads TGTGCCAGCACCATAAACAGGGGGGAGACCCAGTACTTC. Its translation: CASTINRGETQYF. The gene calls are TRBV7-2 and TRBJ2-5; TRBD1 agrees at 8 bases. V lost 7 bases and J lost 5; bases outside the gene matches: 6. CDR3 length equals 13 residues. Germline V gene sequence: CDR1 SGHTA, CDR2 FQGNSA.

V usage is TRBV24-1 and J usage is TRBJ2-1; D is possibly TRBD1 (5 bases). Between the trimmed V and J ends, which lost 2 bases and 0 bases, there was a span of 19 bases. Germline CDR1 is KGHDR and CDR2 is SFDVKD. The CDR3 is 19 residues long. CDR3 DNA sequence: TGTGCCACCAGTGATTCGCGCCCCCAGGGCCTGGGCTCCTACAATGAGCAGTTCTTC. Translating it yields CATSDSRPQGLGSYNEQFF.

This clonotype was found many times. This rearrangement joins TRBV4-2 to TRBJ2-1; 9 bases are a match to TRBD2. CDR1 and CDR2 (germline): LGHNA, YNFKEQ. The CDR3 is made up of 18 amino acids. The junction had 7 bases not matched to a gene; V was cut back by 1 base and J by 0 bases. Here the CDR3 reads CASSQAPSGVPSYNEQFF. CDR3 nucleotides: TGTGCCAGCAGCCAAGCTCCTAGCGGGGTTCCCTCCTACAATGAGCAGTTCTTC.

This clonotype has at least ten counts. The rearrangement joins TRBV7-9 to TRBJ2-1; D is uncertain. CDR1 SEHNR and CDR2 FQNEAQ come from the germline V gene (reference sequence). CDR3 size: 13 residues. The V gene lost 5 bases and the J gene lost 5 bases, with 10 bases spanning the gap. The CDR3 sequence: CASSVDWDNEQFF. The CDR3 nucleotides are TGTGCCAGCAGCGTTGACTGGGACAATGAGCAGTTCTTC.

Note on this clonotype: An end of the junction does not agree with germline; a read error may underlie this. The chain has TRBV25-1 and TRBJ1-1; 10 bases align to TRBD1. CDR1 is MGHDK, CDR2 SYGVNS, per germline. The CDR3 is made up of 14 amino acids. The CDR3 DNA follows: TGTGCCAGCACCCGGACAGGGGGGAACGCTGAAGCTTTCTTT. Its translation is CASTRTGGNAEAFF. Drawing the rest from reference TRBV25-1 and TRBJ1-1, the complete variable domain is EADIYQTPRYLVIGTGKKITLECSQTMGHDKMYWYQQDPGMELHLIHYSYGVNSTEKGDLSSESTVSRIRTEHFPLTLESARPSHTSQYLCASTRTGGNAEAFFGQGTRLTVV.

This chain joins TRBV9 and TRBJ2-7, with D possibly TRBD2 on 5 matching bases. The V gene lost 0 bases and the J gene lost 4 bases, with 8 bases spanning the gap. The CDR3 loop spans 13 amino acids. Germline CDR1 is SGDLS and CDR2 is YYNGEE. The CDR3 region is CASSVVSGYEQYF. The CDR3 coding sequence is TGTGCCAGCAGCGTAGTCTCGGGGTACGAGCAGTACTTC.

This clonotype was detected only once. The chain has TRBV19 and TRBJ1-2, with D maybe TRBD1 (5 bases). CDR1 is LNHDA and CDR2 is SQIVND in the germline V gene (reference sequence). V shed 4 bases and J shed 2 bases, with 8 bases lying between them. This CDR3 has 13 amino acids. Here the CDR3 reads CASSNAGNYGYTF. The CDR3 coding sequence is TGTGCCAGTAGTAACGCAGGGAACTATGGCTACACCTTC.

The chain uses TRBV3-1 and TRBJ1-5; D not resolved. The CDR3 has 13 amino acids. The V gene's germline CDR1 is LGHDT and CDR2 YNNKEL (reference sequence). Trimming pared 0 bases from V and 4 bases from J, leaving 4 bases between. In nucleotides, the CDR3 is TGTGCCAGCAGCCAAGAGAGAAATCAGCCCCAGCATTTT. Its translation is CASSQERNQPQHF.

The CDR3 loop reads CASSLSLGSGETQYF. The CDR3 region has the DNA TGTGCCAGCAGCTTGTCGCTGGGATCGGGAGAGACCCAGTACTTC. The genes are TRBV7-7 and TRBJ2-5, with D unclear. The germline V and J ends were trimmed by 3 bases and 4 bases, with 15 bases remaining between them. The CDR3 spans 15 residues. CDR1 is SSHAT and CDR2 is FNYEAQ in the germline V gene (reference sequence).

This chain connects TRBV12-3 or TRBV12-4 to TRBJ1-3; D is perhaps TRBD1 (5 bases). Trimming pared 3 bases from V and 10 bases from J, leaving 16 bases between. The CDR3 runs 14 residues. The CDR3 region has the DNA TGTGCCAGCAGTTTTGTCCGGGTCGGGGGGACCATATATTTT. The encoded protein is CASSFVRVGGTIYF.

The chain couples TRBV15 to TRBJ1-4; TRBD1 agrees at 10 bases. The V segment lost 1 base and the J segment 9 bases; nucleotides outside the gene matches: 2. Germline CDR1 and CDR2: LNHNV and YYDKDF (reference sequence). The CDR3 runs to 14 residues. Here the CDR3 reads CATSRGTGGKKLFF. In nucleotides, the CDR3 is TGTGCCACCAGCAGAGGGACAGGGGGGAAAAAACTGTTTTTT.

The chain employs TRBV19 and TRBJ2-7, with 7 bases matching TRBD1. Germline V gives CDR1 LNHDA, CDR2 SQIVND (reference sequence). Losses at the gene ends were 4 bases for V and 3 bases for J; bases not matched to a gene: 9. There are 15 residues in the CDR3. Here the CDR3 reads CASSSTGQLFYEQYF. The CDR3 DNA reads TGTGCCAGTAGTAGCACGGGACAGCTCTTCTACGAGCAGTACTTC.

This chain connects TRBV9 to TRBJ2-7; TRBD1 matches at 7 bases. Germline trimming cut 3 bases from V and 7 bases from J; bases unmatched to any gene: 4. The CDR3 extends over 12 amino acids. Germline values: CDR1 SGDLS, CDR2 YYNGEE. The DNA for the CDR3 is TGTGCCAGCAGCGGACAGGGTCGAGAGCAGTACTTC. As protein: CASSGQGREQYF. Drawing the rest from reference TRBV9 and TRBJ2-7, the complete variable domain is DSGVTQTPKHLITATGQRVTLRCSPRSGDLSVYWYQQSLDQGLQFLIQYYNGEERAKGNILERFSAQQFPDLHSELNLSSLELGDSALYFCASSGQGREQYFGPGTRLTVT.

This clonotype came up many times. CDR3 nucleotides: TGTGCCAGCAGACATACCGGGCGACCCTCCTACGAGCAGTACTTC. This gives the protein CASRHTGRPSYEQYF. The chain has TRBV12-3 or TRBV12-4 and TRBJ2-7; D is unresolved. Trimming pared 6 bases from V and 0 bases from J, leaving 15 bases between. This CDR3 has 15 amino acids.

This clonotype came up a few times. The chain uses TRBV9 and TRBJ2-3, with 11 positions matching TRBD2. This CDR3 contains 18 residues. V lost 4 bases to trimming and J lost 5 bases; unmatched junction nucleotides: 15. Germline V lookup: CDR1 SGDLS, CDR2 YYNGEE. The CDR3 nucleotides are TGTGCCAGCAGCCCCCTAGCGGGAGGCGCATCCACGGGAGATACGCAGTATTTT. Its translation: CASSPLAGGASTGDTQYF.

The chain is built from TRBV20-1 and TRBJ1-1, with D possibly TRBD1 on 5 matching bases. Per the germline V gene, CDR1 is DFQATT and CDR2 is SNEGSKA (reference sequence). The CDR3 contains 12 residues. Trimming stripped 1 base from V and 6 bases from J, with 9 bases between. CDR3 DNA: TGCAGTGCTAGAGGGGGGGAGTCTGAAGCTTTCTTT. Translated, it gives CSARGGESEAFF.

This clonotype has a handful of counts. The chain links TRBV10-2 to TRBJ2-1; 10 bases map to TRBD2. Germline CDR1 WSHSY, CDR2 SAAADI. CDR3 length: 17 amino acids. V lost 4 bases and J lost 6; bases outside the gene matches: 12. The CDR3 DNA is TGCGCCAGCAGTGGGCTAGCGGGAGCTGGATATGGCAATGAGCAGTTCTTC. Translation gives CASSGLAGAGYGNEQFF.

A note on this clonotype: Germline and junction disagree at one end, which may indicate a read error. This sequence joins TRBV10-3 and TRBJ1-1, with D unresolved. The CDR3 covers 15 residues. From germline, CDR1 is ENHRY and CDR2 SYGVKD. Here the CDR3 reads CAISDGYITNTVAFF. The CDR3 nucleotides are TGTGCCATCAGTGATGGGTACATCACGAACACTGTAGCTTTCTTT.

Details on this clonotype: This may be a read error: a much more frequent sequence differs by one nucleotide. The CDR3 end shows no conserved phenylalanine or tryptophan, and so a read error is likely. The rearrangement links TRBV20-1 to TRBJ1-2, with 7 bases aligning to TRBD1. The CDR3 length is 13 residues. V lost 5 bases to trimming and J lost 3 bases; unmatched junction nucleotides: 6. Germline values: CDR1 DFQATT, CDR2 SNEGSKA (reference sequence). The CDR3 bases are TGCAGTGCTCGAACAGGGGCCCACTATGGCTACACCCTC. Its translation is CSARTGAHYGYTL.